This T cell receptor (beta chain) originates from a study of beta chain features in type 1 diabetes. At the level of the study: Sorted cells from all samples, numbering 95 million to 140 million, were examined.

Trimming shortened V by 2 bases and J by 1 base, and 10 bases separated the two germline ends. The CDR3 length is 15 residues. The germline V gene encodes CDR1 ENHRY and CDR2 SYGVKD. cDNA synthesis used the whole RNA isolate, giving expressed TCRB sequences. TCRdb keeps only in-frame clones here, not all; method: immunoSEQ multiplex PCR. The sample has about 220,000 clones, approximately 10% seen once. Based on CD45RO/CCR7/CD25/CD127/CD95/CD27, CD4+ regulatory, stem cell-like memory, naive and central memory cells were sorted. This chain uses TRBV10-3 with TRBJ2-3; D assignment may be TRBD1 or TRBD2 (6 bases each). The specimen was central memory CD4+ T cells from blood. This TCR derives from a man younger than 35 in good health. The CDR3: CAISEGGRGTDTQYF. The CDR3 DNA follows: TGTGCCATCAGTGAGGGGGGGCGCGGCACAGATACGCAGTATTTT.